This TCR beta chain was captured by sequencing in a study of shared clonotypes between healthy human individuals. The CDR3 is made up of 13 amino acids. The junction had 4 bases not matched to a gene; V was cut back by 4 bases and J by 4 bases. Germline V gene lookup returns CDR1 LGHNT and CDR2 FRNRAP. Clones were sequenced by immunoSEQ multiplex PCR, and TCRdb holds only the in-frame ones, with some missing. This sample has around 2,100,000 clones, with about 94% found just once. Naive CD8 cells lacked CD45RO and underwent positive selection for CCR7, leaving out terminally differentiated effector memory CD45RA+ cells.

This chain links TRBV12-5 with TRBJ2-7, with 7 bases fitting TRBD1. This sequence originates from a man aged 18 to 29 in good health. The sample was naive CD8+ T cells sorted from blood. CDR3 coding DNA: TGTGCTAGTGGTTATGGGACAGATTACGAGCAGTACTTC. Its protein is CASGYGTDYEQYF.